These T cell receptor beta chains were read from a single sample in a study of CD8 T cells in Susac syndrome. TCRdb redid the calling of the immunoSEQ multiplex PCR reads with MiXCR, one entry per CDR3 protein. This sample carries under 85,000 distinct CDR3 sequences, 94% of them seen once, and the ten largest clones take roughly 0.88%. The sequenced material came from CD8+ T cells from PBMCs. The receptors stem from a human donor with Susac syndrome. The CDR3 runs from the conserved cysteine through the conserved F or W. Each record gives: clone size, V gene, J gene, CDR3 protein. Clone size is given for some rows only: seen once, a few or many times, or a class if the clone is expanded.

abundance: -; v_gene: TRBV12-3/TRBV12-4; j_gene: TRBJ1-1; CDR3aa: CASSLSGTEAFF
abundance: -; v_gene: TRBV24-1; j_gene: TRBJ2-5; CDR3aa: CATTGCPQETQYF
abundance: -; v_gene: TRBV4-3; j_gene: TRBJ1-2; CDR3aa: CASSQELQANYGYTF
abundance: -; v_gene: TRBV7-8; j_gene: TRBJ2-7; CDR3aa: CASSFRTELYEQYF
abundance: -; v_gene: TRBV3-1; j_gene: TRBJ1-4; CDR3aa: CASSSDGVNEKLFF
abundance: few; v_gene: TRBV11-3; j_gene: TRBJ2-1; CDR3aa: CASSFNSSSYNEQFF
abundance: -; v_gene: TRBV7-9; j_gene: TRBJ2-5; CDR3aa: CASSLGSEETQYF
abundance: -; v_gene: TRBV20-1; j_gene: TRBJ2-7; CDR3aa: CSARERVGYEQYF
abundance: -; v_gene: TRBV28; j_gene: TRBJ2-5; CDR3aa: CASSFRGQFPQETQYF
abundance: -; v_gene: TRBV27; j_gene: TRBJ1-2; CDR3aa: CASSESPGDGNYGYTF